One and the same sample provided the 11 T cell receptor beta chains below, sequenced in a study of blood T cell repertoires in COVID-19. The table came from immunoSEQ multiplex PCR; TCRdb's copy has only in-frame clones and leaves some out. The top ten hold 6.6% of the sample, which has approximately 70,000 clones, roughly 87% seen once. The sample was peripheral blood. The source is a man over 45 with active COVID-19.

The V gene is TRBV9, the J gene TRBJ2-3; 7 nucleotides line up with TRBD2. Looked up from germline, CDR1 is SGDLS and CDR2 is YYNGEE. The CDR3 sequence is 15 residues long. The ends lost 4 bases at V and 2 bases at J; junction bases unmatched: 7. As DNA, the CDR3 is TGTGCCAGCAGCCCCCGGAGCGGGGACACAGATACGCAGTATTTT. It is translated as CASSPRSGDTDTQYF.

The chain couples TRBV6-5 to TRBJ2-5, with 7 bases that match TRBD1. The CDR3 runs 14 residues. Germline CDR1 MNHEY, CDR2 SVGAGI. V shed 5 bases, J shed 5 bases, and the junction held 8 bases outside the gene matches. CDR3 nucleotides: TGTGCCAGCAGTCACAGGGGTGGTTCGGAGACCCAGTACTTC. It yields the protein CASSHRGGSETQYF.

V usage is TRBV4-3 and J usage is TRBJ1-2, with TRBD1 as a possible D gene (6 bases). CDR1 is LGHNA, CDR2 YSLEER, per germline. There are 16 residues in the CDR3. Trimming cost V 2 bases and J 0 bases, with 13 bases left between them. Here the CDR3 DNA reads TGCGCCAGCAGCCAAAGGACAGTCGGGACTAACTATGGCTACACCTTC. Its translation is CASSQRTVGTNYGYTF.

The chain has TRBV28 and TRBJ2-7, with 12 bases identical to TRBD2. Germline lookup yields CDR1 MDHEN and CDR2 SYDVKM. The CDR3 extends over 17 amino acids. V lost 1 base to trimming and J lost 0 bases; unmatched junction nucleotides: 4. Here the CDR3 reads CASSLSGLAGSSYEQYF. The CDR3 DNA reads as TGTGCCAGCAGTTTATCAGGACTAGCGGGGAGCTCCTACGAGCAGTACTTC. Drawing the rest from reference TRBV28 and TRBJ2-7, the complete variable domain is DVKVTQSSRYLVKRTGEKVFLECVQDMDHENMFWYRQDPGLGLRLIYFSYDVKMKEKGDIPEGYSVSREKKERFSLILESASTNQTSMYLCASSLSGLAGSSYEQYFGPGTRLTVT.

The rearrangement uses TRBV10-3 and TRBJ1-2; TRBD1 matches 9 bases. Per the germline V gene, CDR1 is ENHRY and CDR2 is SYGVKD. CDR3 size: 16 residues. The trim removed 5 bases at V and 5 bases at J, leaving 12 bases unmatched. CDR3 bases: TGTGCCATCAGTCCTAATGGACAGGGGATGGGGTATGGCTACACCTTC. Its protein product is CAISPNGQGMGYGYTF.

The rearrangement links TRBV5-1 to TRBJ2-1; 9 positions agree with TRBD2. This CDR3 spans 14 amino acids. Per the germline V gene, CDR1 is SGHRS and CDR2 is YFSETQ. Trimming took 1 base from V and 7 from J; bases not matched to a gene: 3. The CDR3 spells CASSLSAGGNEQFF. CDR3 DNA: TGCGCCAGCAGCTTGTCGGCGGGGGGGAATGAGCAGTTCTTC.

The genes are TRBV4-2 and TRBJ2-7; 15 bases align to TRBD2. Trimming at V came to 6 bases and at J to 0 bases, leaving 9 bases not matched to a gene. Germline V gene sequence: CDR1 LGHNA, CDR2 YNFKEQ. CDR3 length equals 18 residues. In DNA form, the CDR3 reads TGTGCCAGCAGATGGGGGACTAGCGGGGGGTCAACCTCCTACGAGCAGTACTTC. Protein: CASRWGTSGGSTSYEQYF.

The chain uses TRBV9 and TRBJ2-3; 9 bases agree with TRBD2. The V and J ends lost 3 bases and 4 bases, in that order; junction bases with no gene match: 9. This CDR3 region has 16 residues. CDR1 is SGDLS, CDR2 YYNGEE, per germline. CDR3 sequence reads: CASSGLAGDEADTQYF. The CDR3 DNA reads as TGTGCCAGCAGCGGATTAGCGGGGGACGAGGCAGATACGCAGTATTTT.

CDR3 sequence (DNA): TGTGCCAGCAGCAACATCGACAGGGTACTGTTTTTT. Translated, it gives CASSNIDRVLFF. The chain is built from TRBV6-6 and TRBJ1-4, with 7 bases lining up with TRBD1. Germline V lookup: CDR1 MNHNY, CDR2 SVGAGI (reference sequence). With 6 bases clipped from V and 13 bases from J, the junction kept 8 bases outside the gene matches. The CDR3 sequence is 12 residues long.

CDR3 protein: CASSPPGSDGTEAFF. The DNA for the CDR3 is TGTGCCAGCTCACCGCCGGGTTCCGATGGTACTGAAGCTTTCTTT. V is TRBV18 and J is TRBJ1-1, with D hard to call. The CDR3 loop spans 15 amino acids. Germline V CDR1 and CDR2: KGHSH, LQKENI. V was clipped by 3 bases and J by 5 bases, with 16 bases between them. Full variable domain (missing parts from reference TRBV18 and TRBJ1-1): NAGVMQNPRHLVRRRGQEARLRCSPMKGHSHVYWYRQLPEEGLKFMVYLQKENIIDESGMPKERFSAEFPKEGPSILRIQQVVRGDSAAYFCASSPPGSDGTEAFFGQGTRLTVV.

This clone turned up a few times. V gene TRBV7-9 combines with J gene TRBJ1-5, with 9 bases fitting TRBD1. Germline CDR1 and CDR2: SEHNR and FQNEAQ (reference sequence). The V segment lost 1 base and the J segment 1 base; nucleotides outside the gene matches: 5. This CDR3 region has 17 residues. CDR3 sequence (DNA): TGTGCCAGCAGCTTAGGTTCCGGGACAGGGAGCAATCAGCCCCAGCATTTT. It yields the protein CASSLGSGTGSNQPQHF.